These 8 T cell receptor beta chains came from one sample sequenced in a study of shared clonotypes between healthy human individuals. Generated by immunoSEQ multiplex PCR, the TCRdb table keeps only in-frame clones and is missing some. The top ten clones hold 0.11% of a sample with about 600,000 clones, over 95% of them seen once. CD45RO-negative CD8 cells positively selected for CCR7 made up the naive population, which excluded terminally differentiated effector memory CD45RA+ cells. The sample comprised naive CD8+ T cells sorted from blood. These receptors all come from a woman between 25 and 40 years old in good health.

This clone has just one count. This chain joins TRBV27 and TRBJ1-1, with D hard to call. The germline V gene encodes CDR1 MNHEY and CDR2 SMNVEV (reference sequence). This CDR3 contains 11 residues. Trimming left V 5 bases short and J 7 bases short, with 8 bases between. The CDR3 DNA follows: TGTGCCAGCAGTGCCGCAGATGAAGCTTTCTTT. This codes for CASSAADEAFF.

V gene TRBV6-6 combines with J gene TRBJ2-7; 7 positions match TRBD1. There are 14 residues in the CDR3. With 2 bases clipped from V and 4 bases from J, the junction kept 5 bases outside the gene matches. Looked up from germline, CDR1 is MNHNY and CDR2 is SVGAGI (reference sequence). This CDR3 is CASSYKGGGYEQYF. The CDR3 bases are TGTGCCAGCAGTTACAAAGGGGGCGGTTACGAGCAGTACTTC.

About this clone itself: This CDR3 is also generated by other DNA sequences in the sample. V and J are TRBV27 and TRBJ1-1; possible D gene TRBD1, 5 bases. V was cut by 2 bases and J by 0 bases, with 7 bases left in between. This CDR3 region has 14 residues. Germline lookup yields CDR1 MNHEY and CDR2 SMNVEV (reference sequence). This chain's CDR3 is CASSLRQMNTEAFF. CDR3 bases: TGTGCCAGCAGTTTAAGACAGATGAACACTGAAGCTTTCTTT.

This sequence joins TRBV6-5 and TRBJ1-2; D is unresolved. This CDR3 region has 12 residues. Trimming shortened V by 2 bases and J by 5 bases, and 6 bases separated the two germline ends. CDR1 and CDR2 from the germline V gene are MNHEY and SVGAGI. The CDR3 loop is CASSYAGYGYTF. In nucleotides, the CDR3 is TGTGCCAGCAGTTACGCCGGGTATGGCTACACCTTC.

This chain connects TRBV9 to TRBJ2-1; 9 bases agree with TRBD2. CDR1 SGDLS and CDR2 YYNGEE come from the germline V gene. The V and J ends lost 3 bases and 0 bases, in that order; junction bases with no gene match: 7. CDR3 length: 17 residues. In DNA, the CDR3 is TGTGCCAGCAGCGAAGTGGGTAGCGGGAGCTCCTACAATGAGCAGTTCTTC. Its translation: CASSEVGSGSSYNEQFF.

Points on this clone: At the DNA level, this CDR3 is encoded by other sequences in the same sample as well. The CDR3 sequence is CASSYTGPNEQFF. CDR3 DNA sequence: TGTGCCAGCAGTTACACAGGGCCCAATGAGCAGTTCTTC. The chain has TRBV6-5 and TRBJ2-1; possible D gene TRBD1, 6 bases. Germline V gene lookup returns CDR1 MNHEY and CDR2 SVGAGI. Between the trimmed V and J ends, which lost 2 bases and 6 bases, there was a span of 8 bases. This CDR3 spans 13 amino acids.

The chain links TRBV7-8 to TRBJ1-4, with 11 positions matching TRBD1. The CDR3 loop spans 21 amino acids. With 5 bases clipped from V and 8 bases from J, the junction kept 25 bases outside the gene matches. The germline gives CDR1 SGHVS, CDR2 FQNEAQ. The DNA of the CDR3 is TGTGCCAGCAGCCCACACCCGGGACAGGGGGTAATCGGGGCTAATGAAGAAAAACTGTTTTTT. Translating it yields CASSPHPGQGVIGANEEKLFF.

The CDR3 nucleotides read TGTGCCAGCAGTTTAATAGACGGAGTTAATCAGCCCCAGCATTTT. Encoded protein: CASSLIDGVNQPQHF. This chain links TRBV28 with TRBJ1-5; D remains unclear. CDR1 and CDR2 from the germline V gene are MDHEN and SYDVKM. The V end was cut by 2 bases, the J end by 4 bases, with 12 bases between. The CDR3 has 15 amino acids.